This T cell receptor beta chain was profiled in a study of T-cell memory formation after mild COVID-19 (dated by TCRdb to the early 2020s). The study in broad terms: TCR sequence clusters from the two donors were found to be largely donor specific. In a couple of donors, T-cell clones that expanded and contracted after mild COVID-19 were followed by sequencing TCRalpha and TCRbeta repertoires longitudinally. Two young, previously healthy adult volunteers made up the cohort, one male and one female.

TCRdb names Illumina NovaSeq 6000 as the instrument used. cDNA libraries for TCRalpha and TCRbeta were prepared by 5'RACE using constant-segment primers, with sample barcodes and unique molecular identifiers added. RNA was extracted from every sample with Trizol reagent. The libraries were amplified in two PCR steps, and the second step added a second sample barcode and Illumina TruSeq adapters. Libraries were sequenced on an Illumina NovaSeq with 2 x 150 bp paired-end reads. The original pipeline was this. The reads were demultiplexed and collapsed into UMI-guided consensus sequences using migec v1.2.7. Using mixcr v2.1.11, UMI consensuses were aligned to TRA and TRB V and J templates and then assembled into clonotypes. Expanded or contracted clonotypes were those called significant by both edgeR and NoisET, with noise models trained on biological replicates. For edgeR calls, the cutoffs were a false discovery rate-adjusted p below 0.01 and a log2 fold-change threshold of 1. As an exploratory analysis of dynamics, max-normalized trajectories of the 1000 most abundant clonotypes were examined with PCA combined with hierarchical clustering. Each responding clone was given a CD4 or CD8 phenotype based on the CD4+ and CD8+ repertoires, which had been sequenced separately. TCRdb passed the public sequencing reads through fastp at Q25 and MiXCR, retaining productive beta sequences. Here each entry gathers all rows of one CDR3 protein and keeps the most common genes and DNA. In this record, the V and J calls reflect TCRdb's handling and not the investigators' own analysis. Within this sample are roughly 600,000 distinct CDR3 sequences, with around 17% of them counted one time only. The ten most abundant clones make up 12% of the sample.

Ficoll-Paque density gradient centrifugation was used to isolate PBMCs. Beyond this particular receptor, the publication reports: Clones contracting from day 15 to 85 had balanced CD4/CD8 phenotypes, while a second wave expanding from day 15 to 37 was biased towards CD4+. Whether the second-wave clones peaking on day 37 were SARS-CoV-2 specific was not confirmed. The study covered only a couple of mild cases, and larger cohorts including severe cases with pre-infection samples were considered necessary. Some responding clones were detected in pre-infection memory, which suggested that pre-existing cross-reactive memory T cells had joined the SARS-CoV-2 response. Contracting CD4+ clones were located mainly in the CM and EM memory subsets, whereas CD8+ clones were found to be enriched in EMRA.

This clonotype was seen more than once but under ten times. What antigen it recognizes has not been identified. Base qualities are not recorded, but no much larger clone differs from it by a single base. The CDR3 measures 13 amino acids from cysteine to phenylalanine. Only the CDR3 part of the read is kept: 39 bases, read in frame from the first base. The V and J ends are trimmed by 3 bases and 3 bases, leaving 9 bases between them. Sequencing was carried out using PBMCs or a T cell subset sorted from them (not recorded which). The sequence came from an adult woman who had mild COVID-19 (a few samples of this study predate the infection). The sample titles of this study are shuffled in the database, so cell type and time point are left out; the donor was told from shared clones. The V and J genes are TRBV12-3 or TRBV12-4 and TRBJ2-7, with the identity of the D gene unclear. The nucleotide sequence reads as follows: TGTGCCAGCAGTTTGGGCAGTATCTACGAGCAGTACTTC. Its translation reads: CASSLGSIYEQYF.